A selection of T cell receptor beta chains follows, all from one sample in a study of blood T cells in healthy people across ages. TCRdb reanalysed the 5' RACE reads using MiXCR and keeps one entry per CDR3 protein. The table includes 1.5 million to 2 million distinct CDR3 sequences, about 28% detected once. The sequenced sample was blood. The receptors stem from a woman in her 30s in good health. Each CDR3 is given without its conserved first and last residue. Each record gives: CDR3 protein, J gene, V gene.

CDR3: AISEGRRGYEQY; J: TRBJ2-7; V: TRBV10-3
CDR3: ASSATGDTQY; J: TRBJ2-3; V: TRBV12-3/TRBV12-4
CDR3: ASSFPRTRKETQY; J: NA; V: TRBV7-2
CDR3: ASSPMWEKALNEQF; J: TRBJ2-1; V: TRBV5-1
CDR3: ATSDVSGNTIY; J: TRBJ1-3; V: TRBV24-1
CDR3: ASSYPGQKTYNEQF; J: TRBJ2-1; V: TRBV6-2/TRBV6-3
CDR3: ASTNVRVGEQY; J: TRBJ2-7; V: TRBV12-3/TRBV12-4
CDR3: ASSLSGRTGNTIY; J: TRBJ1-3; V: TRBV7-2
CDR3: ASSSAPGGAGELF; J: TRBJ2-2; V: TRBV7-2
CDR3: AISESENYEQY; J: TRBJ2-7; V: TRBV10-3
CDR3: SGRSYQETQY; J: TRBJ2-5; V: TRBV20-1
CDR3: AKNDRRTSTDTQY; J: TRBJ2-3; V: TRBV27
CDR3: ASSLNSGSRHEQY; J: TRBJ2-5; V: TRBV5-4
CDR3: ASSESATGSSYEQY; J: TRBJ2-7; V: TRBV2
CDR3: ATSRSDGGTYNEQF; J: TRBJ2-1; V: TRBV24-1
CDR3: ASGHRLVGVWEQY; J: TRBJ2-4; V: TRBV12-5
CDR3: ASSQDLRGLGDTQY; J: TRBJ2-3; V: TRBV3-1
CDR3: ASSLEESELPPYEQY; J: TRBJ2-7; V: TRBV7-2
CDR3: ASSNGGSNTEAF; J: TRBJ1-1; V: TRBV4-1
CDR3: ASSFDGGGWSNQPQH; J: TRBJ1-5; V: TRBV28
CDR3: ASSQTGGDSTDTQY; J: TRBJ2-3; V: TRBV12-3/TRBV12-4
CDR3: AGSSGTPRQETQY; J: TRBJ2-5; V: TRBV5-1
CDR3: ASSSGDASGYEQY; J: TRBJ2-7; V: TRBV12-3/TRBV12-4
CDR3: SARATTSASYEQY; J: TRBJ2-7; V: TRBV20-1
CDR3: ASSSGLGAGGDNEQF; J: TRBJ2-1; V: TRBV5-1
CDR3: ASNLSGGLNTEAF; J: TRBJ1-1; V: TRBV27
CDR3: ASSPPVSYNEQY; J: TRBJ2-7; V: TRBV18
CDR3: SASQREGRNGQF; J: TRBJ2-1; V: TRBV20-1
CDR3: ASSVLAGSETQY; J: TRBJ2-5; V: TRBV7-9
CDR3: ASSLVDPGGETQY; J: TRBJ2-5; V: TRBV5-1
CDR3: ASRSGTGGMETQY; J: TRBJ2-5; V: TRBV7-2
CDR3: ATSSRTGAGSPLH; J: TRBJ1-6; V: TRBV15
CDR3: ASSSTGIEQY; J: TRBJ2-7; V: TRBV6-2/TRBV6-3
CDR3: SASAPSGRMNEQF; J: TRBJ2-1; V: TRBV20-1
CDR3: ASSLSQNRETQY; J: TRBJ2-5; V: TRBV7-3
CDR3: ASRPGQALGGYT; J: TRBJ1-2; V: TRBV6-1
CDR3: ASSPTSGGIQETQY; J: TRBJ2-5; V: TRBV4-1
CDR3: AIRDSGSSTDTQY; J: TRBJ2-3; V: TRBV10-3
CDR3: ASSSPGGPAF; J: TRBJ1-1; V: TRBV7-2
CDR3: AIRPNSGNYEQY; J: TRBJ2-7; V: TRBV10-3
CDR3: ASSEALVGGANTGELF; J: TRBJ2-2; V: TRBV6-1
CDR3: ASSLGRVSEKLF; J: TRBJ1-4; V: TRBV7-2
CDR3: ASSLVLSYDEQY; J: TRBJ2-7; V: TRBV28
CDR3: AISEVRLAGNNEQF; J: TRBJ2-1; V: TRBV10-3
CDR3: AWRGAKAGELF; J: TRBJ2-2; V: TRBV30
CDR3: ASTAPSDPYEQY; J: TRBJ2-7; V: TRBV7-7
CDR3: ASSVIASGGGEQY; J: TRBJ2-4; V: TRBV28
CDR3: ASGIRGGTEAF; J: TRBJ1-1; V: TRBV7-9
CDR3: ASSQVTGAYGYT; J: TRBJ1-2; V: TRBV4-1
CDR3: ASSSREGLTYEQY; J: TRBJ2-7; V: TRBV12-3/TRBV12-4
CDR3: ASSQELQGRNEQY; J: TRBJ2-7; V: TRBV3-1
CDR3: ASSLTPSHTQY; J: TRBJ2-3; V: TRBV7-2
CDR3: ASSAGLAGSNEQF; J: TRBJ2-1; V: TRBV9